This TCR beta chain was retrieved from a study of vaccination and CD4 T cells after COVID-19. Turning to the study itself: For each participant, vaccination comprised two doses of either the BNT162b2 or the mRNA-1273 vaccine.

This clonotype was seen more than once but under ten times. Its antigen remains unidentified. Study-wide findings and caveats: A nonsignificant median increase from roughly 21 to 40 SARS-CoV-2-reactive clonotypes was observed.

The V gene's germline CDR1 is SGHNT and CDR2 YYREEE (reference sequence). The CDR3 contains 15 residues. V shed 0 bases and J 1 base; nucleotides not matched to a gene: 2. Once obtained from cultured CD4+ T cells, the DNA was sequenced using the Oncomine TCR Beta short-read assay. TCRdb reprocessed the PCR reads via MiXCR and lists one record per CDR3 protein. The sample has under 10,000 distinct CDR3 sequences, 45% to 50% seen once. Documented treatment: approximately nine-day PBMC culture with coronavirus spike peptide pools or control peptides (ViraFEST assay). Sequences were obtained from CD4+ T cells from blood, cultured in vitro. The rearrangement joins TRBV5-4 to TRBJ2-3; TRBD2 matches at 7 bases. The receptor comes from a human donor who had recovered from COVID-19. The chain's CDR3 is CASSLALAGTDTQYF. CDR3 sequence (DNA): TGTGCCAGCAGCTTGGCCCTAGCGGGCACAGATACGCAGTATTTT. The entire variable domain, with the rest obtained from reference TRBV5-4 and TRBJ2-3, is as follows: ETGVTQSPTHLIKTRGQQVTLRCSSQSGHNTVSWYQQALGQGPQFIFQYYREEENGRGNFPPRFSGLQFPNYSSELNVNALELDDSALYLCASSLALAGTDTQYFGPGTRLTVL.